This T cell receptor (beta chain) was documented in a study of blood T cell repertoires in COVID-19. In the study overall: The United States, Italy and Spain provided the acute and convalescent COVID-19 samples. PBMCs, B-cell-depleted T cells, or T cells provided the cDNA or gDNA that made up the material.

Authors' processing steps: Scientists estimated how many nucleated cells there were by amplifying reference gene primers. Sequencing used immunoSEQ multiplex PCR; TCRdb keeps in-frame clones, though not all of them. Clone size and V and J calls were adopted from that table, with D and trimming inferred from the DNA. The sample shows about 400,000 clones, roughly 84% of them seen only once. Symptom resolution, clearance, or two negative PCRs marked donors in Cohort 3 as recovered. This CDR3 contains 14 residues. J gave up 6 bases and V 3 bases, and 7 bases lay outside the gene matches. Germline assignment: CDR1 SGHTA and CDR2 FQGNSA.

Sequenced input: PBMCs or T cells enriched from blood (not recorded which). This chain links TRBV7-2 with TRBJ1-1; 7 bases are a match to TRBD1. The TCR originated in a woman aged 25 to 39 who had recovered from COVID-19. This CDR3 is CASSFDRVRAEAFF. As DNA, the CDR3 is TGTGCCAGCAGCTTTGACAGGGTCCGGGCTGAAGCTTTCTTT.